Sequencing of this T cell receptor (beta chain) was carried out in a study of a mutant IDH1 vaccine in newly diagnosed glioma. The time point here: week 11, during vaccination. Mutant IDH1 20-mer peptide, at 300 ug, made up each vaccine dose, with topical imiquimod. Trimming removed 0 bases at V and 6 bases at J, with 13 bases between. The CDR3 length is 15 residues. Germline assignment: CDR1 LGHNA and CDR2 YSLEER. By proportion, this clone is medium-sized. Its antigen is unknown. TCRdb's table, derived via immunoSEQ multiplex PCR, lists solely in-frame clones and lacks some. This sample has tens of thousands of clones; around 77% occur once, and the top ten carry around 8.3%.

The clonotype originates from a woman aged 18-35 years with glioma. This chain links TRBV4-3 with TRBJ2-3; no clear D gene. The material sequenced was PBMCs, taken from a glioma patient whose treatment included an IDH1 peptide vaccine. As DNA, the CDR3 is TGCGCCAGCAGCCAAGATATAGGTTCGGCGGATACGCAGTATTTT. Its protein is CASSQDIGSADTQYF.